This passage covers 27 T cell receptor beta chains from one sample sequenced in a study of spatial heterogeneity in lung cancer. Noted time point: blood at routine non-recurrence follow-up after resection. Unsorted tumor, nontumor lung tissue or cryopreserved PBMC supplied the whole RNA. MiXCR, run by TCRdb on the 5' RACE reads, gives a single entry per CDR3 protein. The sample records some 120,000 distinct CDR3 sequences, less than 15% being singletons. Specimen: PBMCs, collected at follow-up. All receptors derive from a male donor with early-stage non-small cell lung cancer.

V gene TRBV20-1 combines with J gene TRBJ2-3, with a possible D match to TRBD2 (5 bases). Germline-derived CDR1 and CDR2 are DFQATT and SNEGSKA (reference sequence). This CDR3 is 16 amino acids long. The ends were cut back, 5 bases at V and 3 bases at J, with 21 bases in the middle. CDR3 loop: CSAARLTRGKTDTQYF. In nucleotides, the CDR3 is TGCAGTGCTGCCCGACTTACGAGAGGGAAGACAGATACGCAGTATTTT.

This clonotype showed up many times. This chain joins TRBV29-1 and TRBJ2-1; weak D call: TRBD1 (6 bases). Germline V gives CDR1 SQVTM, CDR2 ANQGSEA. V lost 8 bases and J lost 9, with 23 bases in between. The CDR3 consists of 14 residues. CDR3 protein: CSSGSGARGGEQFF. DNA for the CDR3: TGCAGCTCGGGTAGTGGAGCCCGAGGGGGTGAGCAGTTCTTC.

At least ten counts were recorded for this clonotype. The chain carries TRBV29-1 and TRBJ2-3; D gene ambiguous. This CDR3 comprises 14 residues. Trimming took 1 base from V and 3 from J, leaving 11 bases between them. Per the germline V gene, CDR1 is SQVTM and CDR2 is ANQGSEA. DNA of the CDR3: TGCAGCGTTGAAGGGCAGAGGAAGACAGATACGCAGTATTTT. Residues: CSVEGQRKTDTQYF.

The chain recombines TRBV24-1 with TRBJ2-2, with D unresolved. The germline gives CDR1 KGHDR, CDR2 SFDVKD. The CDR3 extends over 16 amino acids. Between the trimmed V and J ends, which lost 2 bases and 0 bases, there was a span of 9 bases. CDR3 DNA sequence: TGTGCCACCAGTGATTCCGGTATCGCGAACACCGGGGAGCTGTTTTTT. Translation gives CATSDSGIANTGELFF.

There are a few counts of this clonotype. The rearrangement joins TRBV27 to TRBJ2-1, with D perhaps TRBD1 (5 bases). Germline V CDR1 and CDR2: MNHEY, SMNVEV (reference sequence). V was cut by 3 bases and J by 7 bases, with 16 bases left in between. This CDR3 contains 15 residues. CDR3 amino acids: CASSFEGPRGNEQFF. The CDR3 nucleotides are TGTGCCAGCAGTTTTGAAGGGCCTAGGGGTAATGAGCAGTTCTTC.

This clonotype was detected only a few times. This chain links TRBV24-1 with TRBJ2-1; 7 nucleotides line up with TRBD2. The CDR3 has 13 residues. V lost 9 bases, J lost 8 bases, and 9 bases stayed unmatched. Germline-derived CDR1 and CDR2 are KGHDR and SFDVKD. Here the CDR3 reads CATPEWGGHEQFF. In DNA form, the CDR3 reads TGTGCCACCCCCGAATGGGGAGGGCATGAGCAGTTCTTC.

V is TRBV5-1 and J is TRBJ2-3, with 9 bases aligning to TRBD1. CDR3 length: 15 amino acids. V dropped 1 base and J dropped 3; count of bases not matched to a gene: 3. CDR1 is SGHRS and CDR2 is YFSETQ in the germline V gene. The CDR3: CASSLLGQGTDTQYF. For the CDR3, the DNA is TGCGCCAGCAGCTTGCTGGGACAGGGTACAGATACGCAGTATTTT.

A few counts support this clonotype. The CDR3 DNA follows: TGTGCCACCAGTGAGATCCAGGGTTCCGGGGAGCTGTTTTTT. Translated: CATSEIQGSGELFF. The chain recombines TRBV24-1 with TRBJ2-2, with D possibly being TRBD1 (5 bases). CDR3 length: 14 residues. Germline V lookup: CDR1 KGHDR, CDR2 SFDVKD. The ends were cut back, 4 bases at V and 6 bases at J, with 11 bases in the middle.

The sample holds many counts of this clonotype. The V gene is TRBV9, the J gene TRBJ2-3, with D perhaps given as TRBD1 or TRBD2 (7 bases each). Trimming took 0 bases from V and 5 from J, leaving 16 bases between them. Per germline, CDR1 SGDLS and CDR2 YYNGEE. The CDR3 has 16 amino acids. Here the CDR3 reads CASSVGSGGAQDTQYF. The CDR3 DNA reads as TGTGCCAGCAGCGTAGGATCAGGGGGGGCCCAAGATACGCAGTATTTT.

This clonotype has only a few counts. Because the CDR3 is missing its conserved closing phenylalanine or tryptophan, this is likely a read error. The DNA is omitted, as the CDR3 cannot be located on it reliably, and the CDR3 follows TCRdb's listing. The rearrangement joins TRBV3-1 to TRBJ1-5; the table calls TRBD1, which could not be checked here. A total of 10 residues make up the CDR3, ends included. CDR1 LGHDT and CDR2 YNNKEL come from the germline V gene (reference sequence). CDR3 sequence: CASSHRGTGN.

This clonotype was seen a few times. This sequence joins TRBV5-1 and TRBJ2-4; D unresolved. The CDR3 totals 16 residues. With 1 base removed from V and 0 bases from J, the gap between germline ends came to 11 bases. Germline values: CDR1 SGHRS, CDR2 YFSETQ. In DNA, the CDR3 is TGCGCCAGCAGCTTGAGTTCAGTGCTAGCCAAAAACATTCAGTACTTC. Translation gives CASSLSSVLAKNIQYF.

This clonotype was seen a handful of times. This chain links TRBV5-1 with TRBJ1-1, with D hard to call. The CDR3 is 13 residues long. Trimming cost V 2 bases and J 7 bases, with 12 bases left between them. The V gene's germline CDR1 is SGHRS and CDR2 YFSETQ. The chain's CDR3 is CASSLNPSSEAFF. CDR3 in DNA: TGCGCCAGCAGCTTAAACCCAAGTAGTGAAGCTTTCTTT. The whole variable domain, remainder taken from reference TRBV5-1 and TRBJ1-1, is KAGVTQTPRYLIKTRGQQVTLSCSPISGHRSVSWYQQTPGQGLQFLFEYFSETQRNKGNFPGRFSGRQFSNSRSEMNVSTLELGDSALYLCASSLNPSSEAFFGQGTRLTVV.

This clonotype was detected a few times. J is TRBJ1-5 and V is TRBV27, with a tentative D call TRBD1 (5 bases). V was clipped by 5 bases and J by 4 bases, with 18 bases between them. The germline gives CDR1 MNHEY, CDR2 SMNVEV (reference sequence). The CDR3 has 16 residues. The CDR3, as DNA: TGTGCCAGCAGTCCTAGGGCTCTGGGGCTTAATCAGCCCCAGCATTTT. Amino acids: CASSPRALGLNQPQHF.

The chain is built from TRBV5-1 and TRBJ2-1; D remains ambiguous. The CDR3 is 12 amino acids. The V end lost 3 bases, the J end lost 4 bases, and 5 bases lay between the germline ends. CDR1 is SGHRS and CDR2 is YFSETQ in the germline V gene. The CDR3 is CASSYQYNEQFF. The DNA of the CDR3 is TGCGCCAGCAGCTATCAATACAATGAGCAGTTCTTC. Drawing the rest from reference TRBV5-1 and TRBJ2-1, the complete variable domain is KAGVTQTPRYLIKTRGQQVTLSCSPISGHRSVSWYQQTPGQGLQFLFEYFSETQRNKGNFPGRFSGRQFSNSRSEMNVSTLELGDSALYLCASSYQYNEQFFGPGTRLTVL.

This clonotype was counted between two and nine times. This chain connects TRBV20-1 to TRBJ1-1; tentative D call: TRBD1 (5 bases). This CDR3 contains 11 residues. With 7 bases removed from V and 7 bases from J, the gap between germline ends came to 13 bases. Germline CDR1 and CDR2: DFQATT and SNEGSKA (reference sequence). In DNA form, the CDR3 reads TGCAGTGGGGACGGGATAGATGAAGCTTTCTTT. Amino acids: CSGDGIDEAFF.

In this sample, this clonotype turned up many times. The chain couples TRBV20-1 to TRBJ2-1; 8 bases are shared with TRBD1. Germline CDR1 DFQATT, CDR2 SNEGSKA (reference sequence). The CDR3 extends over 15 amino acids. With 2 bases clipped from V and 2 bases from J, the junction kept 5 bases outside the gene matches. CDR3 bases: TGCAGTGCTAGACACAGGGGGTTCGCCTACAATGAGCAGTTCTTC. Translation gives CSARHRGFAYNEQFF.

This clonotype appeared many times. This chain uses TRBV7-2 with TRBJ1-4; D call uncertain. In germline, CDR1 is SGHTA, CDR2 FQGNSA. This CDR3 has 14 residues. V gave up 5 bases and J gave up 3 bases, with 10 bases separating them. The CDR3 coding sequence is TGTGCCAGCAGCCGTACAGTTCCTAATGAAAAACTGTTTTTT. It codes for CASSRTVPNEKLFF.

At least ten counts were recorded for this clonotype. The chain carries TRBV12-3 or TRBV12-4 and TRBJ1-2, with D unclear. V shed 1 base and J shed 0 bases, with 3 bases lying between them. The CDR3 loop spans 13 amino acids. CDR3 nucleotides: TGTGCCAGCAGTTTAGGGTCTAACTATGGCTACACCTTC. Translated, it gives CASSLGSNYGYTF.

CDR3 in DNA: TGTGCCAGCAGCTTAGCAAGAGGTGAAGCTTTCTTT. This codes for CASSLARGEAFF. V usage is TRBV7-2 and J usage is TRBJ1-1; D call uncertain. CDR3 length equals 12 residues. Germline loops: CDR1 SGHTA, CDR2 FQGNSA. Trimming removed 0 bases from V and 7 bases from J, with 6 bases in between.

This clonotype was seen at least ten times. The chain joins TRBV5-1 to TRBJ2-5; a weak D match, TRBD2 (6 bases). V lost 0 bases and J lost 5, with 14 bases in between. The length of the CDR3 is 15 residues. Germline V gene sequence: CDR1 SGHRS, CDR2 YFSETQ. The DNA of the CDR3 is TGCGCCAGCAGCTTGGGGCGAGCGGGCAGGGAGACCCAGTACTTC. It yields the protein CASSLGRAGRETQYF. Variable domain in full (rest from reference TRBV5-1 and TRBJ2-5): KAGVTQTPRYLIKTRGQQVTLSCSPISGHRSVSWYQQTPGQGLQFLFEYFSETQRNKGNFPGRFSGRQFSNSRSEMNVSTLELGDSALYLCASSLGRAGRETQYFGPGTRLLVL.

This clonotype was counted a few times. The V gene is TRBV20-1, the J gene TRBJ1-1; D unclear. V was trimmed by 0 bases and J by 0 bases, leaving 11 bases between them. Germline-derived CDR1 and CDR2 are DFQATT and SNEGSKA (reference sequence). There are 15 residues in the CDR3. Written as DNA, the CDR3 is TGCAGTGCTAGAGATCTACGGAAGTTGAACACTGAAGCTTTCTTT. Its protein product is CSARDLRKLNTEAFF.

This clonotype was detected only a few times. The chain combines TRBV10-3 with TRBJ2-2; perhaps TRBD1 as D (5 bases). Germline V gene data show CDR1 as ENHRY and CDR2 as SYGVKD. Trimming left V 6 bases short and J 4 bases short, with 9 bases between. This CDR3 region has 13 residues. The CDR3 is CAIRGLSTGELFF. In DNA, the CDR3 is TGTGCCATCAGGGGGCTAAGCACCGGGGAGCTGTTTTTT.

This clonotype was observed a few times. Written as DNA, the CDR3 is TGCGCCAGCAGCTCCAAATATGGACAGGGGGCGGACTATGGCTACACCTTC. Residues: CASSSKYGQGADYGYTF. This rearrangement joins TRBV5-1 to TRBJ1-2; 11 nucleotides match TRBD1. J lost 3 bases, V lost 3 bases, and 10 bases had no gene match. Germline-derived CDR1 and CDR2 are SGHRS and YFSETQ. The CDR3 has 17 amino acids.

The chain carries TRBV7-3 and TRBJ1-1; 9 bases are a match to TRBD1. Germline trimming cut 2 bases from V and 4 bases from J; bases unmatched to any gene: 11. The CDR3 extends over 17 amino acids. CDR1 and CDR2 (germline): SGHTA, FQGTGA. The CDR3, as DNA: TGTGCCAGCAGCTTAGTGTGGCTCGGGACAGGGACCACTGAAGCTTTCTTT. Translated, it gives CASSLVWLGTGTTEAFF. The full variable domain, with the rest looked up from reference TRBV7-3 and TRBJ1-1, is GAGVSQTPSNKVTEKGKYVELRCDPISGHTALYWYRQSLGQGPEFLIYFQGTGAADDSGLPNDRFFAVRPEGSVSTLKIQRTERGDSAVYLCASSLVWLGTGTTEAFFGQGTRLTVV.

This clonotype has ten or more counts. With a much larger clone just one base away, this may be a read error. The CDR3 region has the DNA TGCAGCGTTGAAGGACAGATGAACACTGAAGCTTTCTTT. Its protein is CSVEGQMNTEAFF. The V gene is TRBV29-1, the J gene TRBJ1-1, with a weak D call TRBD1 (5 bases). The length of the CDR3 is 13 residues. Germline V gene sequence: CDR1 SQVTM, CDR2 ANQGSEA. Between the trimmed V and J ends, which lost 1 base and 0 bases, there was a span of 6 bases. Full variable domain (missing parts from reference TRBV29-1 and TRBJ1-1): SAVISQKPSRDICQRGTSLTIQCQVDSQVTMMFWYRQQPGQSLTLIATANQGSEATYESGFVIDKFPISRPNLTFSTLTVSNMSPEDSSIYLCSVEGQMNTEAFFGQGTRLTVV.

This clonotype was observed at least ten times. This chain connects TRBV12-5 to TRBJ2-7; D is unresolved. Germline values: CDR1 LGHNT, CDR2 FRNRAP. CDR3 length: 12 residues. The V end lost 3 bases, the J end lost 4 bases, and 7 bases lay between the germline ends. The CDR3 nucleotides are TGTGCTAGTGGTTTACGGTTTTACGAGCAGTACTTC. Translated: CASGLRFYEQYF.

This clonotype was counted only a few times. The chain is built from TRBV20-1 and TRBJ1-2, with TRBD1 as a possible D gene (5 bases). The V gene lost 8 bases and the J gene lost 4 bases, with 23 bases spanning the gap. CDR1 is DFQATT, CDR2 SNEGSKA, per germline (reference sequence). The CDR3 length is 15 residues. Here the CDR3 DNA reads TGCAGTCTCCCGGGACGGGCCCACGTCTCCTATGGCTACACCTTC. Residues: CSLPGRAHVSYGYTF.